The sequence of this TCR beta chain was determined in a study of T cells after yellow fever vaccination. Whole-study results and caveats: From the bulk population, abundant clonotypes could contaminate and appear within FACS-sorted repertoires. Post-booster reappearance was seen for most primary-vaccination clones (around 96% CD4, 75% to 90% CD8).

This clonotype was seen at least ten times. Antigen specificity is unknown. A process of 5'RACE template switching, which added a universal primer site and UMIs, was used to make TCR cDNA. Each CDR3 protein is one row after TCRdb ran MiXCR on the 5' RACE reads. The sample shows approximately 250,000 distinct CDR3 sequences, roughly 5% of them seen only once. The germline V gene has CDR1 SEHNR and CDR2 FQNEAQ (reference sequence). The V and J ends lost 3 bases and 4 bases, in that order; junction bases with no gene match: 6. The CDR3 is 15 residues long. The source was CD4+ T cells sorted from PBMCs, collected on the day of the yellow fever booster vaccination. The TCR was taken from a man aged 18-30 years who received the YFV17D yellow fever vaccine. The chain links TRBV7-9 to TRBJ1-5, with TRBD1 matching over 7 bases. In nucleotides, the CDR3 is TGTGCCAGCAGCTTGGGAGCAGGGGGGAATCAGCCCCAGCATTTT. Residues: CASSLGAGGNQPQHF.